The clone carrying this TCR beta chain was recorded a few times. Its antigen is unknown. The CDR3 sequence is 13 residues long. Germline V gene sequence: CDR1 DFQATT, CDR2 SNEGSKA (reference sequence). Trimming cost V 5 bases and J 4 bases; bases outside gene matches: 6. The entry originates in a study of naive and memory T cell subsets. Study outcomes and limitations: Clonotypes here are unpaired alpha or beta chain sequences. Possibly reflecting memory cells re-expressing CD45RA, a few larger clonotypes occurred in naive repertoires, especially CD8.

Two oligonucleotides, mixed equimolar, formed the beta constant-region primer covering TRBC1 and TRBC2. Ligated cDNA was amplified by four rounds of PCR with nested alpha and beta constant-region primers and SP2. TCRdb re-analysed the UMI-ligation and nested PCR reads in MiXCR, keeping a single row per CDR3 protein. The table lists over 130,000 distinct CDR3 sequences, approximately 18% of them singletons, with roughly 0.6% in the top ten. V and J are TRBV20-1 and TRBJ1-1; 8 nucleotides align to TRBD1. Sequencing used naive CD8+ T cells from blood. The TCR comes from a human donor in good health. The CDR3 region is CSAGDRYGTEAFF. For the CDR3, the DNA is TGCAGTGCTGGGGACAGGTATGGCACTGAAGCTTTCTTT.